The 28 T cell receptor beta chains below come from one sample, sequenced in a study of T-cell memory formation after mild COVID-19. Each CDR3 protein is one row after TCRdb ran MiXCR on the 5' RACE reads. The profile shows a few hundred thousand distinct CDR3 sequences, approximately 19% of them singletons. The specimen sequenced was PBMCs or a T cell subset sorted from them (not recorded which). Every receptor here comes from a young man who had mild COVID-19 (a few samples of this study predate the infection). Cell type and time point are not known.

The chain links TRBV2 to TRBJ2-5; 9 bases match TRBD1. Germline V lookup: CDR1 SNHLY, CDR2 FYNNEI. The CDR3 consists of 14 residues. J was trimmed by 5 bases and V by 6 bases; bases with no gene match: 7. CDR3 loop: CASSGTGGKETQYF. The DNA for the CDR3 is TGTGCCAGCAGCGGCACAGGGGGCAAGGAGACCCAGTACTTC.

This clonotype was found a few times. The chain recombines TRBV12-5 with TRBJ2-3; 14 nucleotides agree with TRBD2. The CDR3 extends over 18 amino acids. Germline assignment: CDR1 LGHNT and CDR2 FRNRAP. V shed 1 base, J shed 0 bases, and the junction held 3 bases outside the gene matches. The CDR3: CASGLGTSGGTSTDTQYF. As DNA, the CDR3 is TGTGCTAGTGGTTTGGGGACTAGCGGGGGGACTAGCACAGATACGCAGTATTTT.

The chain uses TRBV5-8 and TRBJ2-5, with 9 bases identical to TRBD1. Germline V gene data show CDR1 as SGHTS and CDR2 as YDEGEE. The CDR3 sequence is 15 residues long. The J segment lost 4 bases and the V segment lost 4 bases, leaving 8 bases of the junction unmatched. The CDR3 reads CASSGMGGQGETQYF. CDR3 bases: TGTGCCAGCAGCGGTATGGGGGGACAGGGAGAGACCCAGTACTTC.

The V call is TRBV2, the J call TRBJ1-4; perhaps TRBD1 as D (5 bases). The CDR3 has 13 residues. Between the trimmed V and J ends, which lost 9 bases and 5 bases, there was a span of 13 bases. Germline-derived CDR1 and CDR2 are SNHLY and FYNNEI. The CDR3 DNA follows: TGTGCCAGGAAACAGGTCGGGAATGAAAAACTGTTTTTT. The encoded protein is CARKQVGNEKLFF.

The J gene is TRBJ1-1, the V gene TRBV24-1; TRBD1 matches 7 bases. Trimming at V came to 2 bases and at J to 10 bases, leaving 6 bases not matched to a gene. Germline V CDR1 and CDR2: KGHDR, SFDVKD. The CDR3 loop spans 13 amino acids. The CDR3 sequence is CATSDSRQGRAFF. CDR3 in DNA: TGTGCCACCAGTGATTCAAGACAGGGACGAGCTTTCTTT.

This chain links TRBV6-5 with TRBJ2-5; a weak D match, TRBD1 (5 bases). Germline V gene data show CDR1 as MNHEY and CDR2 as SVGAGI. There are 14 residues in the CDR3. V shed 6 bases and J shed 4 bases, with 15 bases lying between them. The CDR3 DNA sequence: TGTGCCAGCAGCCGCGGTGGGGCTTCAGAGACCCAGTACTTC. Residues: CASSRGGASETQYF.

In this sample, this clonotype turned up a few times. The chain is built from TRBV5-8 and TRBJ1-1; 7 bases align to TRBD1. The CDR3 spans 13 residues. Looked up from germline, CDR1 is SGHTS and CDR2 is YDEGEE. Losses at the gene ends were 4 bases for V and 3 bases for J; bases not matched to a gene: 3. CDR3 protein: CASSARGDTEAFF. CDR3 nucleotide sequence: TGTGCCAGCAGCGCCAGGGGGGACACTGAAGCTTTCTTT.

This clonotype showed up just a few times. The rearrangement links TRBV7-9 to TRBJ2-1; 7 bases agree with TRBD2. The CDR3 has 16 amino acids. Germline V gene sequence: CDR1 SEHNR, CDR2 FQNEAQ (reference sequence). Trimming at V came to 5 bases and at J to 5 bases, leaving 12 bases not matched to a gene. CDR3 protein: CASSPRVWGTNNEQFF. Written as DNA, the CDR3 is TGTGCCAGCAGCCCCAGGGTCTGGGGGACTAACAATGAGCAGTTCTTC.

The chain is built from TRBV9 and TRBJ2-5; 7 bases line up with TRBD1. Unmatched junction bases numbered 10, after V lost 0 bases and J lost 5 bases. Per the germline V gene, CDR1 is SGDLS and CDR2 is YYNGEE. The CDR3 has 16 residues. CDR3 sequence: CASSVGTGERSETQYF. The CDR3 region has the DNA TGTGCCAGCAGCGTAGGTACAGGGGAGAGGTCGGAGACCCAGTACTTC.

The J gene is TRBJ1-2, the V gene TRBV7-3, with 10 positions matching TRBD1. J was trimmed by 5 bases and V by 6 bases; bases with no gene match: 6. The CDR3 is made up of 14 amino acids. Per germline, CDR1 SGHTA and CDR2 FQGTGA. The CDR3: CASSIDRGPYGYTF. CDR3 bases: TGTGCCAGCAGTATCGACAGGGGGCCGTATGGCTACACCTTC.

In this sample, this clonotype turned up a few times. The rearrangement joins TRBV20-1 to TRBJ2-1; D might be TRBD2 (5 bases). Germline V CDR1 and CDR2: DFQATT, SNEGSKA (reference sequence). The length of the CDR3 is 14 residues. Trimming took off 6 bases at V and 5 bases at J, with 17 bases between the two ends. The CDR3 here is CSAPDLKEDNEQFF. CDR3 bases: TGCAGTGCCCCGGACTTGAAGGAAGACAATGAGCAGTTCTTC.

The CDR3 coding sequence is TGCGCCAGCAGCGGCAGGACAGGGGGACCTAATGAAAAACTGTTTTTT. Translated: CASSGRTGGPNEKLFF. V is TRBV5-1 and J is TRBJ1-4; the match to TRBD1 covers 10 bases. This CDR3 is built from 16 residues. V gave up 4 bases and J gave up 3 bases; unmatched junction bases: 6. CDR1 is SGHRS, CDR2 YFSETQ, per germline.

V and J are TRBV7-9 and TRBJ2-3; TRBD2 matches at 14 bases. The germline gives CDR1 SEHNR, CDR2 FQNEAQ (reference sequence). There are 14 residues in the CDR3. Trimming at V came to 5 bases and at J to 9 bases, leaving 4 bases not matched to a gene. CDR3 sequence reads: CASSGTSGGFTQYF. Here the CDR3 DNA reads TGTGCCAGCAGCGGGACTAGCGGGGGCTTCACGCAGTATTTT. Combining the CDR3 with reference TRBV7-9 and TRBJ2-3 gives the whole variable domain DTGVSQNPRHKITKRGQNVTFRCDPISEHNRLYWYRQTLGQGPEFLTYFQNEAQLEKSRLLSDRFSAERPKGSFSTLEIQRTEQGDSAMYLCASSGTSGGFTQYFGPGTRLTVL.

This clonotype has just a few counts. CDR3 sequence: CASSLDWGPEAFF. The CDR3 DNA reads as TGTGCCAGCAGCTTAGATTGGGGTCCTGAAGCTTTCTTT. The gene calls are TRBV7-9 and TRBJ1-1; D call uncertain. Germline V gives CDR1 SEHNR, CDR2 FQNEAQ (reference sequence). This CDR3 has 13 residues. Trimming took off 1 base at V and 6 bases at J, with 9 bases between the two ends.

This clonotype came up a few times. This chain uses TRBV6-2 or TRBV6-3 with TRBJ2-4; D possibly uses TRBD1 or TRBD2 (6 bases each). Between the trimmed V and J ends, which lost 7 bases and 7 bases, there was a span of 17 bases. From germline, CDR1 is MNHEY and CDR2 SVGEGT. There are 14 residues in the CDR3. For the CDR3, the DNA is TGTGCCAGCATCAACGGGGGCAGCACCAACATTCAGTACTTC. Amino acids: CASINGGSTNIQYF.

V gene TRBV5-1 combines with J gene TRBJ2-5; 9 nucleotides match TRBD2. The CDR3 length is 15 residues. J gave up 4 bases and V 4 bases, and 8 bases lay outside the gene matches. Germline V CDR1 and CDR2: SGHRS, YFSETQ. CDR3 loop: CASSTGPSGVETQYF. As DNA, the CDR3 is TGCGCCAGCAGCACTGGCCCTAGCGGGGTAGAGACCCAGTACTTC.

V gene TRBV6-5 combines with J gene TRBJ2-2; D gene unclear. V was clipped by 0 bases and J by 4 bases, with 6 bases between them. The CDR3 totals 14 residues. Germline CDR1 MNHEY, CDR2 SVGAGI. The CDR3 bases are TGTGCCAGCAGTTACTCGATGGTCACCGGGGAGCTGTTTTTT. It encodes CASSYSMVTGELFF.

This clonotype was seen a few times. The chain combines TRBV6-2 or TRBV6-3 with TRBJ2-3; D is unclear. Germline values: CDR1 MNHEY, CDR2 SVGEGT. The CDR3 has 15 amino acids. V was cut by 2 bases and J by 0 bases, with 9 bases left in between. CDR3 DNA sequence: TGTGCCAGCAGTTACGTACAGCCTAGCACAGATACGCAGTATTTT. As protein: CASSYVQPSTDTQYF.

The chain recombines TRBV7-2 with TRBJ2-7, with D perhaps being TRBD1 or TRBD2 (5 bases each). The germline CDR1 and CDR2 sequences are SGHTA and FQGNSA. The CDR3 is made up of 15 amino acids. Trimming shortened V by 5 bases and J by 3 bases, and 17 bases separated the two germline ends. CDR3 sequence reads: CASSPSPGTIYEQYV. CDR3 nucleotide sequence: TGTGCCAGCAGCCCCTCCCCAGGGACGATCTACGAGCAGTACGTC.

The chain employs TRBV7-9 and TRBJ2-7; D unclear. Germline assignment: CDR1 SEHNR and CDR2 FQNEAQ (reference sequence). The CDR3 extends over 15 amino acids. V dropped 1 base and J dropped 2 bases, with 12 bases sitting between them. The CDR3 loop reads CASSLEVSLTYEQYF. The DNA for the CDR3 is TGTGCCAGCAGCTTAGAGGTCAGTCTTACCTACGAGCAGTACTTC.

This clonotype showed up just a few times. V and J are TRBV10-2 and TRBJ2-2, with a possible D match to TRBD2 (5 bases). Germline V lookup: CDR1 WSHSY, CDR2 SAAADI. V lost 6 bases and J lost 6, with 14 bases in between. This CDR3 spans 14 amino acids. CDR3 region: CASSRRREAGELFF. In DNA form, the CDR3 reads TGCGCCAGCAGCAGGAGGCGTGAGGCCGGGGAGCTGTTTTTT.

V and J are TRBV6-1 and TRBJ2-7, with TRBD1 as a possible D gene (5 bases). From germline, CDR1 is MNHNS and CDR2 SASEGT. This CDR3 has 13 residues. Trimming took off 1 base at V and 7 bases at J, with 11 bases between the two ends. CDR3 sequence reads: CASSEVRAREQYV. DNA for the CDR3: TGTGCCAGCAGTGAAGTCAGGGCCCGGGAGCAGTACGTC.

This clonotype appeared a few times. The chain is built from TRBV20-1 and TRBJ2-3; TRBD1 aligns across 9 bases. Losses at the gene ends were 6 bases for V and 2 bases for J; bases not matched to a gene: 9. The CDR3 is 15 residues long. Germline CDR1 and CDR2: DFQATT and SNEGSKA (reference sequence). CDR3 sequence reads: CSAIPGQGITDTQYF. Written as DNA, the CDR3 is TGCAGTGCCATCCCCGGACAGGGGATCACAGATACGCAGTATTTT.

This sequence joins TRBV21-1 and TRBJ2-6; TRBD1 is the table's D call, not checked against the DNA. TRBV21-1 is a recognized pseudogene. CDR3 length equals 16 residues. In DNA form, the CDR3 reads TGTGCCAGCATCTGCCGGGACACCTCTGGGGCCAACGTCCTGACTTTC. Its translation is CASICRDTSGANVLTF.

This clonotype was counted many times. This chain uses TRBV6-5 with TRBJ2-7; possible D gene TRBD2, 6 bases. Germline CDR1 reads MNHEY; CDR2 reads SVGAGI. Trimming removed 2 bases from V and 4 bases from J, with 18 bases in between. CDR3 length: 16 residues. CDR3 nucleotides: TGTGCCAGCAGTTACCGAGGTTTGGGGAGCGGGTACGAGCAGTACTTC. Protein sequence: CASSYRGLGSGYEQYF.

V and J are TRBV7-8 and TRBJ2-7, with TRBD1 matching over 9 bases. Per germline, CDR1 SGHVS and CDR2 FQNEAQ. The CDR3 has 14 residues. The J segment lost 3 bases and the V segment lost 3 bases, leaving 3 bases of the junction unmatched. The CDR3 sequence is CASSLTGGDYEQYV. The CDR3 DNA is TGTGCCAGCAGCTTGACAGGGGGAGACTACGAGCAGTACGTC.

This clonotype was counted ten times or more. The chain joins TRBV2 to TRBJ1-5; 7 nucleotides line up with TRBD1. CDR1 is SNHLY and CDR2 is FYNNEI in the germline V gene. CDR3 length equals 12 residues. V trimming: 4 bases; J trimming: 15 bases; junction bases outside the gene matches: 9. In nucleotides, the CDR3 is TGTGCCAGCAGTGGGGACAGCCAAATGGTGCATTTT. Its protein product is CASSGDSQMVHF.

This clonotype showed up just a few times. Sequence at one end of the junction differs from germline and may be a read error. This chain links TRBV7-9 with TRBJ2-5; D not resolved. Germline assignment: CDR1 SEHNR and CDR2 FQNEAQ (reference sequence). This CDR3 contains 15 residues. As DNA, the CDR3 is TGTGCCAGCAGCTTTAGCATTGGTTACGAAGAGAACCAGTACTTC. Its translation: CASSFSIGYEENQYF. The full variable domain, with the rest looked up from reference TRBV7-9 and TRBJ2-5, is DTGVSQNPRHKITKRGQNVTFRCDPISEHNRLYWYRQTLGQGPEFLTYFQNEAQLEKSRLLSDRFSAERPKGSFSTLEIQRTEQGDSAMYLCASSFSIGYEENQYFGPGTRLLVL.